One sample yielded the 14 T cell receptor beta chains listed below, sequenced in a study of T and B cells in COVID-19 patients. Each TRB amplification used about 250-550 ng of genomic DNA from blood. TRB rearrangements were amplified by multiplex PCR with BIOMED2 TRB-A/B primers. One entry per CDR3 protein, called by TCRdb with MiXCR from the multiplex PCR reads. This sample carries 7,700 or so distinct CDR3 sequences, around 31% of them seen once, and the ten largest clones take 17%. Sequencing was carried out using blood. The receptors stem from a human donor with active COVID-19.

This clonotype was seen more than once but under ten times. This rearrangement joins TRBV7-9 to TRBJ2-6, with D possibly matching TRBD1 (6 bases). There are 15 residues in the CDR3. Between the trimmed V and J ends, which lost 5 bases and 3 bases, there was a span of 11 bases. Looked up from germline, CDR1 is SEHNR and CDR2 is FQNEAQ (reference sequence). For the CDR3, the DNA is TGTGCCAGCAGCGTGGGGGCAGGTGGGGCCAACGTCCTGACTTTC. Its translation is CASSVGAGGANVLTF.

By frequency in the sample, this clonotype is medium-sized. At one end, the junction sequence differs from germline, possibly due to a read error. The chain uses TRBV19 and TRBJ1-2; TRBD1 might be the D (6 bases). CDR3 length: 13 residues. Germline values: CDR1 LNHDA, CDR2 SQIVND (reference sequence). The CDR3 bases are TGTGCCAGTAGTCTAGACAGGAACTATGGCTACACCTTC. Its translation is CASSLDRNYGYTF.

This chain connects TRBV7-2 to TRBJ2-3; 9 bases agree with TRBD2. Germline V gene lookup returns CDR1 SGHTA and CDR2 FQGNSA. V was clipped by 7 bases and J by 1 base; unmatched bases: 3. The CDR3 runs 14 residues. The CDR3 nucleotides read TGTGCCAGCAACATAGCGGGGGGCACAGATACGCAGTATTTT. This encodes CASNIAGGTDTQYF.

The rearrangement links TRBV5-4 to TRBJ1-6, with 8 bases aligning to TRBD1. The CDR3 runs to 16 residues. CDR1 and CDR2 from the germline V gene are SGHNT and YYREEE (reference sequence). V gave up 0 bases and J gave up 11 bases; unmatched junction bases: 10. The CDR3 loop reads CASSLGPGQGETPLHF. CDR3 bases: TGTGCCAGCAGCTTGGGACCAGGACAGGGCGAAACACCCCTCCACTTT.

Only a few counts were recorded for this clonotype. The chain recombines TRBV10-3 with TRBJ2-3; TRBD2 agrees at 7 bases. Losses at the gene ends were 1 base for V and 4 bases for J; bases not matched to a gene: 11. Germline values: CDR1 ENHRY, CDR2 SYGVKD. CDR3 length: 17 amino acids. CDR3 sequence (DNA): TGTGCCATCAGTGAGTGGCTGAGCGGGGAGAGCGCAGATACGCAGTATTTT. Translated: CAISEWLSGESADTQYF.

By share, this clonotype counts as medium-sized. The rearrangement uses TRBV19 and TRBJ2-3, with D perhaps TRBD1 or TRBD2 (5 bases each). CDR3 size: 14 residues. The germline V gene encodes CDR1 LNHDA and CDR2 SQIVND (reference sequence). V was trimmed by 9 bases and J by 9 bases, leaving 22 bases between them. CDR3 in amino acids: CASLPRGPSSTQYF. For the CDR3, the DNA is TGTGCCAGCCTACCAAGGGGACCCAGCAGCACGCAGTATTTT.

This rearrangement joins TRBV19 to TRBJ2-5; 8 bases fit TRBD1. Per germline, CDR1 LNHDA and CDR2 SQIVND (reference sequence). The CDR3 runs 15 residues. V gave up 6 bases and J gave up 5 bases; unmatched junction bases: 11. The CDR3 sequence is CASSYSRTGRETQYF. The CDR3 bases are TGTGCCAGTAGCTATTCTCGGACAGGGAGGGAGACCCAGTACTTC.

Details on this clonotype: Just one base apart from a much larger clone, this may be a read error. V and J are TRBV19 and TRBJ2-5; tentatively, D is TRBD1 (6 bases). The V gene's germline CDR1 is LNHDA and CDR2 SQIVND (reference sequence). The CDR3 covers 15 residues. The CDR3 is CAISIVHRVVETQYF. For the CDR3, the DNA is TGTGCCATTAGTATAGTACACAGGGTGGTGGAGACCCAGTACTTC. The complete variable domain, with remaining parts taken from reference TRBV19 and TRBJ2-5, reads DGGITQSPKYLFRKEGQNVTLSCEQNLNHDAMYWYRQDPGQGLRLIYYSQIVNDFQKGDIAEGYSVSREKKESFPLTVTSAQKNPTAFYLCAISIVHRVVETQYFGPGTRLLVL.

The chain is built from TRBV30 and TRBJ2-7; D ambiguous. The CDR3 runs to 15 residues. The V gene lost 0 bases and the J gene lost 0 bases, with 12 bases spanning the gap. CDR1 is GTSNPN and CDR2 is SVGIG in the germline V gene (reference sequence). CDR3 amino acids: CAWSVMRSSSYEQYF. DNA for the CDR3: TGTGCCTGGAGTGTAATGCGGAGTTCCTCCTACGAGCAGTACTTC.

This clonotype is deemed medium-sized. The chain uses TRBV6-5 and TRBJ2-5, with D perhaps TRBD1 (6 bases). This CDR3 region has 15 residues. Germline CDR1 is MNHEY and CDR2 is SVGAGI. V lost 5 bases and J 1 base, leaving 14 bases between the germline ends. The CDR3 bases are TGTGCCAGCAGTAAATGGGGACAAAGCCAAGAGACCCAGTACTTC. It translates to CASSKWGQSQETQYF.

The chain recombines TRBV5-1 with TRBJ2-1; no clear D. The CDR3 consists of 15 residues. Germline assignment: CDR1 SGHRS and CDR2 YFSETQ. Trimming shortened V by 6 bases and J by 0 bases, and 13 bases separated the two germline ends. The CDR3 is CASTTVPSSYNEQFF. The CDR3 nucleotides read TGCGCCAGCACTACGGTTCCGAGCTCCTACAATGAGCAGTTCTTC.

The CDR3 region is CSANFAGVTDTQYF. The CDR3 region has the DNA TGCAGTGCCAACTTTGCGGGGGTTACAGATACGCAGTATTTT. The V call is TRBV20-1, the J call TRBJ2-3; the match to TRBD2 covers 7 bases. Germline loops: CDR1 DFQATT, CDR2 SNEGSKA (reference sequence). V gave up 6 bases and J gave up 3 bases; unmatched junction bases: 9. This CDR3 spans 14 amino acids.

This clonotype has a handful of counts. V usage is TRBV12-3 or TRBV12-4 and J usage is TRBJ2-5; 13 nucleotides agree with TRBD2. The CDR3 runs to 14 residues. Trimming removed 5 bases from V and 5 bases from J; junction bases left unmatched: 2. The CDR3 spells CASSRTSGGETQYF. CDR3 bases: TGTGCCAGCAGTCGGACTAGCGGGGGTGAGACCCAGTACTTC.

The chain joins TRBV4-1 to TRBJ2-1; the D gene is possibly TRBD1 (6 bases). Germline V lookup: CDR1 MGHRA, CDR2 YSYEKL. V was cut by 1 base and J by 0 bases, with 13 bases left in between. The CDR3 loop spans 17 amino acids. This CDR3 reads CASSQVVGASSYNEQFF. CDR3 sequence (DNA): TGCGCCAGCAGCCAAGTTGTGGGGGCGAGCTCCTACAATGAGCAGTTCTTC.